A selection of T cell receptor beta chains follows, all from one sample in a study of vaccination and CD4 T cells after COVID-19. For these receptors, no antigen is known. TCRdb passed the PCR reads through MiXCR, listing each CDR3 protein once. The sample includes 9,500 to 15,000 distinct CDR3 sequences, approximately 65% of them seen just once. The sample consisted of CD4+ T cells from blood, cultured in vitro. These receptors were collected from a human donor who had recovered from COVID-19. Each CDR3 is given with its conserved first and last residue. Fields, in order: clone size, J gene, V gene, D gene, CDR3 protein, CDR3 DNA. The D gene is left open where the match is weak. Size values are once, few and many counts, or a class for expanded clones, and some rows have none.

abundance: few; j_gene: TRBJ1-1; v_gene: TRBV20-1; d_gene: -; CDR3aa: CSARVTGKNTEAFF; CDR3nt: TGCAGTGCTAGAGTTACAGGGAAGAACACTGAAGCTTTCTTT
abundance: -; j_gene: TRBJ2-2; v_gene: TRBV7-6; d_gene: -; CDR3aa: CASTTDGRFTGELFF; CDR3nt: TGTGCCAGCACCACGGACGGGAGATTCACCGGGGAGCTGTTTTTT
abundance: few; j_gene: TRBJ2-1; v_gene: TRBV19; d_gene: -; CDR3aa: CASSYGTHNNEQFF; CDR3nt: TGTGCCAGTAGCTACGGGACTCACAACAATGAGCAGTTCTTC
abundance: -; j_gene: TRBJ1-5; v_gene: TRBV7-8; d_gene: TRBD1; CDR3aa: CASSPRRQGSQPQHF; CDR3nt: TGTGCCAGCAGCCCCCGCAGACAGGGCAGCCAGCCCCAGCATTTT
abundance: -; j_gene: TRBJ1-5; v_gene: TRBV24-1; d_gene: -; CDR3aa: CATSGIGPNQPQHF; CDR3nt: TGTGCCACCAGTGGTATTGGCCCCAATCAGCCCCAGCATTTT
abundance: few; j_gene: TRBJ1-5; v_gene: TRBV7-8; d_gene: -; CDR3aa: CASSLGAGRQPQHF; CDR3nt: TGTGCCAGCAGCTTAGGGGCAGGGCGGCAGCCCCAGCATTTT
abundance: -; j_gene: TRBJ1-2; v_gene: TRBV20-1; d_gene: -; CDR3aa: CSAPGSSYGYTF; CDR3nt: TGCAGTGCTCCAGGGAGTAGTTATGGCTACACCTTC
abundance: -; j_gene: TRBJ2-3; v_gene: TRBV7-9; d_gene: -; CDR3aa: CASSLVGVGTDTQYF; CDR3nt: TGTGCCAGCAGCTTAGTGGGGGTAGGCACAGATACGCAGTATTTT
abundance: medium-sized; j_gene: TRBJ1-2; v_gene: TRBV6-1; d_gene: -; CDR3aa: CASSPVGGIYGYTF; CDR3nt: TGTGCCAGCAGCCCCGTAGGGGGGATCTATGGCTACACCTTC
abundance: -; j_gene: TRBJ1-4; v_gene: TRBV25-1; d_gene: -; CDR3aa: CASRRSGEKLFF; CDR3nt: TGTGCCAGCAGGAGAAGTGGTGAAAAACTGTTTTTT
abundance: few; j_gene: TRBJ2-1; v_gene: TRBV20-1; d_gene: -; CDR3aa: CSARGRVNNEQFF; CDR3nt: TGCAGTGCTCGTGGGCGAGTTAACAATGAGCAGTTCTTC
abundance: -; j_gene: TRBJ1-6; v_gene: TRBV5-1; d_gene: -; CDR3aa: CASSLETRGSPLHF; CDR3nt: TGCGCCAGCAGCTTGGAGACAAGGGGCTCACCCCTCCACTTT
abundance: once; j_gene: TRBJ2-1; v_gene: TRBV20-1; d_gene: TRBD2; CDR3aa: CSARRLAGVGNEQFF; CDR3nt: TGCAGTGCTAGGCGTCTAGCGGGAGTAGGGAATGAGCAGTTCTTC
abundance: -; j_gene: TRBJ2-5; v_gene: TRBV7-8; d_gene: TRBD2; CDR3aa: CASSRTGTREETQYF; CDR3nt: TGTGCCAGCAGCAGAACCGGGACTAGAGAAGAGACCCAGTACTTC
abundance: once; j_gene: TRBJ2-3; v_gene: TRBV19; d_gene: TRBD1; CDR3aa: CASSNRGMGQITDTQYF; CDR3nt: TGTGCCAGTAGTAATCGGGGAATGGGACAGATCACAGATACGCAGTATTTT
abundance: -; j_gene: TRBJ2-7; v_gene: TRBV2; d_gene: TRBD1; CDR3aa: CASRQGSYEQYF; CDR3nt: TGTGCCAGTCGACAGGGCTCCTACGAGCAGTACTTC
abundance: few; j_gene: TRBJ2-7; v_gene: TRBV6-1; d_gene: -; CDR3aa: CASSEGGGPYEQYF; CDR3nt: TGTGCCAGCAGTGAGGGCGGGGGCCCCTACGAGCAGTACTTC
abundance: -; j_gene: TRBJ1-1; v_gene: TRBV7-3; d_gene: -; CDR3aa: CASSPNRVQGSWDTEAFF; CDR3nt: TGTGCCAGCAGCCCCAACCGGGTACAGGGCAGTTGGGACACTGAAGCTTTCTTT
abundance: few; j_gene: TRBJ1-5; v_gene: TRBV20-1; d_gene: -; CDR3aa: CSVAPDFDNQPQHF; CDR3nt: TGCAGTGTCGCACCCGATTTCGACAATCAGCCCCAGCATTTT
abundance: -; j_gene: TRBJ2-4; v_gene: TRBV20-1; d_gene: TRBD1; CDR3aa: CSAGQTDRNIQYF; CDR3nt: TGCAGTGCTGGACAAACGGACAGGAACATTCAGTACTTC
abundance: -; j_gene: TRBJ2-6; v_gene: TRBV27; d_gene: -; CDR3aa: CASRGRSGANVLTF; CDR3nt: TGTGCCAGCAGAGGACGCTCTGGGGCCAACGTCCTGACTTTC
abundance: -; j_gene: TRBJ2-3; v_gene: TRBV28; d_gene: -; CDR3aa: CASSPQERSTDTQYF; CDR3nt: TGTGCCAGCAGTCCTCAGGAGAGAAGCACAGATACGCAGTATTTT
abundance: few; j_gene: TRBJ2-5; v_gene: TRBV20-1; d_gene: -; CDR3aa: CSARWGSPETQYF; CDR3nt: TGCAGTGCTAGGTGGGGCAGCCCAGAGACCCAGTACTTC
abundance: -; j_gene: TRBJ2-3; v_gene: TRBV5-6; d_gene: TRBD1; CDR3aa: CASSLAATGYTDTQYF; CDR3nt: TGTGCCAGCAGCTTGGCTGCGACAGGGTACACAGATACGCAGTATTTT
abundance: -; j_gene: TRBJ2-6; v_gene: TRBV18; d_gene: -; CDR3aa: CASSSVRLEFSGANVLTF; CDR3nt: TGTGCCAGCTCATCGGTCCGGTTGGAGTTCTCTGGGGCCAACGTCCTGACTTTC
abundance: -; j_gene: TRBJ1-1; v_gene: TRBV6-1; d_gene: -; CDR3aa: CASMTTQGALGAFF; CDR3nt: TGTGCCAGCATGACAACACAGGGAGCCCTTGGGGCTTTCTTT
abundance: few; j_gene: TRBJ1-2; v_gene: TRBV2; d_gene: -; CDR3aa: CASSEGGRVGYTF; CDR3nt: TGTGCCAGCAGTGAAGGCGGCAGGGTTGGCTACACCTTC
abundance: -; j_gene: TRBJ2-5; v_gene: TRBV7-6; d_gene: -; CDR3aa: CASSLNGGGETQYF; CDR3nt: TGTGCCAGCAGCTTAAATGGAGGGGGAGAGACCCAGTACTTC
abundance: -; j_gene: TRBJ1-2; v_gene: TRBV5-8; d_gene: -; CDR3aa: CASSPDVSGYTF; CDR3nt: TGTGCCAGCAGCCCAGACGTGAGTGGCTACACCTTC
abundance: -; j_gene: TRBJ2-5; v_gene: TRBV15; d_gene: -; CDR3aa: CATSRVGWETQYF; CDR3nt: TGTGCCACCAGCAGAGTTGGTTGGGAGACCCAGTACTTC
abundance: -; j_gene: TRBJ2-1; v_gene: TRBV20-1; d_gene: TRBD2; CDR3aa: CSASPPNLLAEEQFF; CDR3nt: TGCAGTGCTAGTCCCCCAAATTTACTAGCGGAAGAGCAGTTCTTC
abundance: few; j_gene: TRBJ2-5; v_gene: TRBV2; d_gene: -; CDR3aa: CASKTVIQETQYF; CDR3nt: TGTGCCAGCAAGACAGTTATACAAGAGACCCAGTACTTC
abundance: -; j_gene: TRBJ2-3; v_gene: TRBV7-2; d_gene: -; CDR3aa: CASSPEGLTTDTQYF; CDR3nt: TGTGCCAGCAGCCCGGAGGGGCTTACCACAGATACGCAGTATTTT
abundance: -; j_gene: TRBJ2-1; v_gene: TRBV20-1; d_gene: -; CDR3aa: CSARQDEQFF; CDR3nt: TGCAGTGCTAGACAGGATGAGCAGTTCTTC
abundance: -; j_gene: TRBJ1-2; v_gene: TRBV7-9; d_gene: TRBD1; CDR3aa: CASSPDRGHGYAF; CDR3nt: TGTGCCAGCAGCCCCGACAGGGGACATGGCTACGCCTTC
abundance: -; j_gene: TRBJ2-7; v_gene: TRBV19; d_gene: -; CDR3aa: CASRIGGGTRGEQYF; CDR3nt: TGTGCCAGTAGAATCGGAGGGGGCACAAGGGGCGAGCAGTACTTC
abundance: -; j_gene: TRBJ1-1; v_gene: TRBV4-2; d_gene: -; CDR3aa: CASSQDEGYTEAFF; CDR3nt: TGTGCCAGCAGCCAAGATGAGGGGTACACTGAAGCTTTCTTT
abundance: -; j_gene: TRBJ2-7; v_gene: TRBV12-3/TRBV12-4; d_gene: -; CDR3aa: CASSPRSSGGYEQYF; CDR3nt: TGTGCCAGCAGTCCCCGATCCTCCGGGGGCTACGAGCAGTACTTC
abundance: -; j_gene: TRBJ2-5; v_gene: TRBV29-1; d_gene: TRBD2; CDR3aa: CSVIGLAVQETQYF; CDR3nt: TGCAGCGTTATTGGGCTAGCGGTACAAGAGACCCAGTACTTC
abundance: -; j_gene: TRBJ2-7; v_gene: TRBV20-1; d_gene: -; CDR3aa: CSASGNRFGDVEQYF; CDR3nt: TGCAGTGCTAGTGGAAATCGTTTCGGGGACGTCGAGCAGTACTTC